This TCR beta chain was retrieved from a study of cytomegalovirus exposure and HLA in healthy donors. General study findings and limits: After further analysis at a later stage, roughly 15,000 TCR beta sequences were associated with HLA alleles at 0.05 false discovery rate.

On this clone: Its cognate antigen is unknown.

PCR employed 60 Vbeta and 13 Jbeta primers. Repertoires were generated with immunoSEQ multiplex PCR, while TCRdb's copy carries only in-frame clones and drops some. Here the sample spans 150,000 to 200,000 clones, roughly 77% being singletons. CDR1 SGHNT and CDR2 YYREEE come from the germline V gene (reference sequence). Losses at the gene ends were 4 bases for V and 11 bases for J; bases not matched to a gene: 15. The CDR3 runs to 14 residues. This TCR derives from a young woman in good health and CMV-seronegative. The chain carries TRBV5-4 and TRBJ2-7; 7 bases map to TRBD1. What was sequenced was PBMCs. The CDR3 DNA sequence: TGTGCCAGCAGCAACAACCCAGGGGGTTTTCAGGAGTACTTC. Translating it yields CASSNNPGGFQEYF.